Reported below is one T cell receptor beta chain. This record comes from a study of technical replicates of blood from a few donors. Data came from immunoSEQ multiplex PCR; TCRdb stores just in-frame clones and leaves some out. The repertoire holds over 50,000 clones, with 97% as singletons. In germline, CDR1 is KGHSH, CDR2 LQKENI. V dropped 5 bases and J dropped 4; count of bases not matched to a gene: 8. The length of the CDR3 is 16 residues. This clonotype originated in a human donor in good health. The chain couples TRBV18 to TRBJ2-5; 12 bases are a match to TRBD2. The sequencing input was T cells isolated from PBMCs. Written as DNA, the CDR3 is TGTGCCAGCTCATCCCGACTAGCGGGGGACATAGAGACCCAGTACTTC. Amino acids: CASSSRLAGDIETQYF.